This is a list of T cell receptor beta chains from one sample in a study of cytomegalovirus exposure and HLA in healthy donors. Clones were sequenced by immunoSEQ multiplex PCR, and TCRdb holds only the in-frame ones, with some missing. This repertoire includes 110,000 to 150,000 clones. The sequenced sample was PBMCs. The origin of the receptors is a male donor in good health and CMV-seronegative. The CDR3 runs from the conserved cysteine through the conserved F or W. A D gene is named only where the DNA matches it firmly.

d_call j_call cdr3_length v_call cdr3_aa cdr3_nt
TRBD1 TRBJ1-2 14 TRBV6-5 CASRFGTEWNGYTF TGTGCCAGCAGATTTGGGACAGAGTGGAATGGCTACACCTTC
. TRBJ1-1 13 TRBV6-1 CASNRESNTEAFF TGTGCCAGCAATCGGGAGTCAAACACTGAAGCTTTCTTT
. TRBJ1-2 15 TRBV30 CAWSVRHREYYGYTF TGTGCCTGGAGTGTACGGCACAGGGAATACTATGGCTACACCTTC
TRBD2 TRBJ2-5 21 TRBV4-2 CASSQGGAGRVGNSNQETQYF TGTGCCAGCAGCCAAGGGGGAGCGGGGCGGGTCGGCAATTCAAACCAAGAGACCCAGTACTTC
TRBD1 TRBJ1-1 13 TRBV7-2 CASSLGQGTEAFF TGTGCCAGCAGCTTAGGACAGGGCACTGAAGCTTTCTTT
TRBD1 TRBJ1-5 15 TRBV19 CASSIDRAGGQPQHF TGTGCCAGTAGTATAGATCGGGCAGGGGGTCAGCCCCAGCATTTT
. TRBJ2-7 13 TRBV5-6 CASSLEGAYEQYF TGTGCCAGCAGCTTGGAGGGGGCCTACGAGCAGTACTTC
. TRBJ1-2 14 TRBV6-1 CASSEADTNYGYTF TGTGCCAGCAGTGAAGCGGACACGAACTATGGCTACACCTTC
. TRBJ2-7 11 TRBV9 CASSGGREQYF TGTGCCAGCAGCGGTGGGAGGGAGCAGTACTTC
TRBD2 TRBJ2-5 16 TRBV6-6 CASSSRLAEIQETQYF TGTGCCAGCAGTTCTAGACTAGCGGAGATCCAAGAGACCCAGTACTTC
TRBD1 TRBJ1-2 12 TRBV7-2 CASSLDRAKYTF TGTGCCAGCAGCCTGGACAGGGCCAAGTACACCTTC
. TRBJ1-1 12 TRBV19 CASSDQGTEAFF TGTGCCAGTAGTGATCAGGGCACTGAAGCTTTCTTT
TRBD1 TRBJ2-7 15 TRBV9 CASSESGTGGYEQYF TGTGCCAGCAGCGAATCGGGGACAGGGGGCTACGAGCAGTACTTC
TRBD1 TRBJ1-1 15 TRBV9 CASSVMGQGLGEAFF TGTGCCAGCAGCGTAATGGGACAGGGCCTCGGTGAAGCTTTCTTT
TRBD1 TRBJ1-2 14 TRBV5-4 CASSLGQGSYGYTF TGTGCCAGCAGCTTAGGACAGGGTAGCTATGGCTACACCTTC
TRBD1 TRBJ2-2 17 TRBV7-9 CASTINRGGADTGELFF TGTGCCAGCACCATAAATAGAGGGGGCGCGGACACCGGGGAGCTGTTTTTT
. TRBJ1-1 14 TRBV29-1 CSVVQGNVNTEAFF TGCAGCGTTGTGCAGGGGAATGTGAACACTGAAGCTTTCTTT
. TRBJ2-1 15 TRBV18 CASSPLKGRGDEQFF TGTGCCAGCTCACCCCTAAAGGGCAGGGGGGATGAGCAGTTCTTC
TRBD2 TRBJ2-3 17 TRBV5-4 CASSLDRLAGYGDTQYF TGTGCCAGCAGCTTGGACCGGCTAGCGGGGTATGGAGATACGCAGTATTTT
TRBD1 TRBJ1-2 14 TRBV19 CASSFRGIDYGYTF TGTGCCAGTAGTTTCAGGGGGATTGACTATGGCTACACCTTC
TRBD2 TRBJ2-5 15 TRBV6-6 CASTPGGGVQETQYF TGTGCCAGCACCCCCGGGGGGGGCGTCCAAGAGACCCAGTACTTC
. TRBJ2-7 14 TRBV6-6 CASSYSTDSSEQYF TGTGCCAGCAGTTACTCGACGGACAGTTCCGAGCAGTACTTC
TRBD1 TRBJ2-7 15 TRBV27 CASSLLGQGPYEQYF TGTGCCAGCAGTTTATTGGGACAGGGACCCTACGAGCAGTACTTC
TRBD1 TRBJ1-1 15 TRBV18 CASSSEQGLGTEAFF TGTGCCAGCTCCTCGGAACAGGGGCTAGGGACTGAAGCTTTCTTT
TRBD1 TRBJ2-2 14 TRBV29-1 CSVQRTGGTGELFF TGCAGCGTTCAGAGGACAGGCGGCACCGGGGAGCTGTTTTTT
TRBD1 TRBJ2-7 14 TRBV7-6 CASSSWTGVGEQYF TGTGCCAGCAGCTCCTGGACAGGGGTCGGCGAGCAGTACTTC